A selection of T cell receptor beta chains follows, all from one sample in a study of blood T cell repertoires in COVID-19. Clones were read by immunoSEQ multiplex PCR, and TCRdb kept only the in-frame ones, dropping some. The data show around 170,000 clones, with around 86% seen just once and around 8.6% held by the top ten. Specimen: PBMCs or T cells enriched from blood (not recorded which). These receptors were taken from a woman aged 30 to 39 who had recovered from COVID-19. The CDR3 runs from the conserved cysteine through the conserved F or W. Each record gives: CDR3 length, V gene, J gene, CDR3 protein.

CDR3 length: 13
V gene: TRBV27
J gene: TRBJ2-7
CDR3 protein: CASSSPSGGEQYF

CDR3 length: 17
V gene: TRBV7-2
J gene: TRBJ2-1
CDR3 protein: CASSLDRPVAGRDEQFF

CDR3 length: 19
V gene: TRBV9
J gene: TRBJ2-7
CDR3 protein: CASSVNREGDGTAFYEQYF

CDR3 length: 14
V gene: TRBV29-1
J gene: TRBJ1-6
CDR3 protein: CSVERQRYNSPLHF

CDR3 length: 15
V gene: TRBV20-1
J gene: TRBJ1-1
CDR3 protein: CSASSLQELNTEAFF

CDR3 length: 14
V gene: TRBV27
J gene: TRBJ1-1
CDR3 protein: CASSQGAQDTEAFF

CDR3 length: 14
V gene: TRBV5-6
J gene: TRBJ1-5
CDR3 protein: CASSQAGYNQPQHF

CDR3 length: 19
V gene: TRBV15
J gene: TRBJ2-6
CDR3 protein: CATSRDGTSGSSGANVLTF

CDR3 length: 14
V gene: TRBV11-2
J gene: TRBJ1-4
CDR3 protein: CASSLTGSGEKLFF

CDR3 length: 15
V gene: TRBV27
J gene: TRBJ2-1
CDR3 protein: CASTSLGREHNEQFF

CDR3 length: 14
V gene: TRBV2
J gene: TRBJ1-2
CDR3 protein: CASSEDDGAYGYTF

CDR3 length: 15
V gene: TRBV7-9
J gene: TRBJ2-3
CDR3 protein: CASSLLVDRADTQYF

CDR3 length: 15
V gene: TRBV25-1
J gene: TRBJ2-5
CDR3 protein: CASSASGAGQETQYF

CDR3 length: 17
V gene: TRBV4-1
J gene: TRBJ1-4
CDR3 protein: CASSQGGAGTGSEKLFF